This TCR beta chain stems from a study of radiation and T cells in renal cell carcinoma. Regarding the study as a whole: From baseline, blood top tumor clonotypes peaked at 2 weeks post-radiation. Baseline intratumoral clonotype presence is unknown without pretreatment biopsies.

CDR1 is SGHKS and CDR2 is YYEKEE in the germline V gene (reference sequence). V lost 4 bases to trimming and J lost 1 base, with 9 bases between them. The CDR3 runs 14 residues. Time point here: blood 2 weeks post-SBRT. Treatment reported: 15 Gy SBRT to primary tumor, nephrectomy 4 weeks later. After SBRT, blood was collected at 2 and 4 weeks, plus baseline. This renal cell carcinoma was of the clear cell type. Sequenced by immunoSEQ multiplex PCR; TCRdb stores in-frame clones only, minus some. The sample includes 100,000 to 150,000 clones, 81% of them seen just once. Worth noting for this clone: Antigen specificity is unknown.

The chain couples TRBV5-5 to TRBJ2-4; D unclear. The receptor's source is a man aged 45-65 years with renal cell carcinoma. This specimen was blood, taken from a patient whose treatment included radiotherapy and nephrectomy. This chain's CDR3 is CASSVWVAKNIQYF. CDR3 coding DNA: TGTGCCAGCAGCGTCTGGGTTGCCAAAAACATTCAGTACTTC.